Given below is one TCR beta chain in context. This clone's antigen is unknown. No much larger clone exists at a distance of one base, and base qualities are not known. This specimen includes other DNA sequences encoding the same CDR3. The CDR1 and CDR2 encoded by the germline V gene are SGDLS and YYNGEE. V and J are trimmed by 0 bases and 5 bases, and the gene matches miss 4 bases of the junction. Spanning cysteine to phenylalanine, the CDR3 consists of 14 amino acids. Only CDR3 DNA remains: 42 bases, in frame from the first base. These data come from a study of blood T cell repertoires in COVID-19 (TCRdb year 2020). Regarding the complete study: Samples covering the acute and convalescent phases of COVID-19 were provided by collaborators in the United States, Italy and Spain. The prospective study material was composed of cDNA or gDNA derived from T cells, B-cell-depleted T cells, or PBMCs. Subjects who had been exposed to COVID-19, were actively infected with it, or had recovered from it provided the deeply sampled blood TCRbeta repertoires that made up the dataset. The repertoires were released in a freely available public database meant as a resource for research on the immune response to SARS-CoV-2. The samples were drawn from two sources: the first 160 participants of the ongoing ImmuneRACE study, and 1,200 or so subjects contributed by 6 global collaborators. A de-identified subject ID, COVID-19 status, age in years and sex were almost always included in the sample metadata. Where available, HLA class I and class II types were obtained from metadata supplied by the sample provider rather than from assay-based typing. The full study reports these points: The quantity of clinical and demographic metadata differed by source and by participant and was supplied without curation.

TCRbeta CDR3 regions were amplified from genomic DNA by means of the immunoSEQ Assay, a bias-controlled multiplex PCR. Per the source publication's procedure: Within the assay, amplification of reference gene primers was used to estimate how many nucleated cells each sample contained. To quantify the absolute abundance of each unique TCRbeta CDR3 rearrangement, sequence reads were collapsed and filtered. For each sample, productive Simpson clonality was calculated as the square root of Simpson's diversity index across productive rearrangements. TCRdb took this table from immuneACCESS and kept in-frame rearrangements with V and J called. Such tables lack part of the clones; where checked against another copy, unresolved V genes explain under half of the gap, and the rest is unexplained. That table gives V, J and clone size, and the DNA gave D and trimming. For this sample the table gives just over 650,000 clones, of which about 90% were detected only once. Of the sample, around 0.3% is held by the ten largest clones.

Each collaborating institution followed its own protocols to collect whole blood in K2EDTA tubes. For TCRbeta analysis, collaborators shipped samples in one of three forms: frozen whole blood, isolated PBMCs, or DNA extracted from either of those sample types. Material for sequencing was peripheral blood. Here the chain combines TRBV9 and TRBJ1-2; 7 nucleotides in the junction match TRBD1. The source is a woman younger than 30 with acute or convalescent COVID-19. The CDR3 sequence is CASSVEETGYGYTF. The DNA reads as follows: TGTGCCAGCAGCGTAGAAGAGACAGGGTATGGCTACACCTTC.